Shown below are 16 T cell receptor beta chains from a single sample sequenced in a study of spatial heterogeneity in lung cancer. Noted time point: sample taken at primary tumor resection. The sequenced material consisted of unsorted whole RNA from tumor, nontumor lung or frozen PBMC. TCRdb re-called the 5' RACE reads with MiXCR, one entry per CDR3 protein. In the table there are tens of thousands of distinct CDR3 sequences, about 20% of which are singletons. The sample here was PBMCs, taken at surgery. The receptors were gathered from a male donor with early-stage non-small cell lung cancer.

This clonotype was seen a few times. The chain combines TRBV28 with TRBJ2-2; D remains ambiguous. The CDR3 is 14 amino acids. Germline loops: CDR1 MDHEN, CDR2 SYDVKM. V was pared by 5 bases and J by 6 bases, with 13 bases between. The DNA for the CDR3 is TGTGCCAGCAGTCCCCCGGACGTGGCCGGGGAGCTGTTTTTT. This gives the protein CASSPPDVAGELFF.

This clonotype was picked up many times. The chain couples TRBV28 to TRBJ2-3; the match to TRBD1 covers 9 bases. This CDR3 has 15 residues. Germline trimming cut 4 bases from V and 4 bases from J; bases unmatched to any gene: 6. Germline V gives CDR1 MDHEN, CDR2 SYDVKM. DNA for the CDR3: TGTGCCAGCAGTTCCCCGGGACAGGGCGCAGATACGCAGTATTTT. This gives the protein CASSSPGQGADTQYF.

In its sample, this clonotype was seen a few times. The chain joins TRBV6-1 to TRBJ2-1; TRBD1 matches 7 bases. The J segment lost 1 base and the V segment lost 8 bases, leaving 5 bases of the junction unmatched. The CDR3 has 14 residues. Looked up from germline, CDR1 is MNHNS and CDR2 is SASEGT. The CDR3: CASARGHSYNEQFF. CDR3 bases: TGTGCCAGCGCGAGGGGGCATTCCTACAATGAGCAGTTCTTC.

The chain links TRBV2 to TRBJ1-1; D not certain. This CDR3 spans 14 amino acids. With 6 bases removed from V and 4 bases from J, the gap between germline ends came to 15 bases. Germline V CDR1 and CDR2: SNHLY, FYNNEI. In nucleotides, the CDR3 is TGTGCCAGCAGCAACTTAGGAGGTATCACTGAAGCTTTCTTT. Its protein is CASSNLGGITEAFF. Supplemented by reference TRBV2 and TRBJ1-1, the full variable domain reads EPEVTQTPSHQVTQMGQEVILRCVPISNHLYFYWYRQILGQKVEFLVSFYNNEISEKSEIFDDQFSVERPDGSNFTLKIRSTKLEDSAMYFCASSNLGGITEAFFGQGTRLTVV.

The V call is TRBV6-6, the J call TRBJ1-1, with D uncertain. The CDR3 runs to 15 residues. CDR1 is MNHNY and CDR2 is SVGAGI in the germline V gene (reference sequence). V was trimmed by 6 bases and J by 4 bases, leaving 18 bases between them. The CDR3 sequence is CASRETGVEGTEAFF. DNA of the CDR3: TGTGCCAGCAGGGAAACGGGAGTAGAAGGCACTGAAGCTTTCTTT.

In this sample, this clonotype turned up a few times. The chain couples TRBV10-3 to TRBJ2-7; 10 bases align to TRBD1. This CDR3 spans 14 amino acids. Losses at the gene ends were 7 bases for V and 4 bases for J; bases not matched to a gene: 7. The germline V gene encodes CDR1 ENHRY and CDR2 SYGVKD. The CDR3 region is CAITAGTGVYEQYF. CDR3 in DNA: TGTGCCATCACTGCAGGGACAGGGGTTTACGAGCAGTACTTC.

This clonotype has only a few counts. The V gene is TRBV4-2, the J gene TRBJ2-7, with D uncertain. The CDR3 has 13 residues. Germline lookup yields CDR1 LGHNA and CDR2 YNFKEQ. V was pared by 2 bases and J by 2 bases, with 7 bases between. The CDR3 DNA reads as TGTGCCAGCAGCCAACAGGATCCCTACGAGCAGTACTTC. This sequence encodes CASSQQDPYEQYF.

The V gene is TRBV19, the J gene TRBJ2-3; 9 nucleotides line up with TRBD2. V trimming: 3 bases; J trimming: 2 bases; junction bases outside the gene matches: 6. The CDR3 contains 16 residues. CDR1 and CDR2 from the germline V gene are LNHDA and SQIVND (reference sequence). The CDR3 DNA is TGTGCCAGTAGTATTTGGGCTAGCGGGGCCACAGATACGCAGTATTTT. Amino acids: CASSIWASGATDTQYF.

The J gene is TRBJ1-1, the V gene TRBV29-1; perhaps TRBD1 as D (5 bases). V gave up 0 bases and J gave up 0 bases, with 17 bases separating them. The V gene's germline CDR1 is SQVTM and CDR2 ANQGSEA. The CDR3 contains 17 residues. The CDR3 protein is CSVEEGRGRAMNTEAFF. In DNA, the CDR3 is TGCAGCGTTGAAGAAGGAAGGGGAAGGGCGATGAACACTGAAGCTTTCTTT.

This clonotype was seen at least ten times. The chain employs TRBV7-6 and TRBJ2-1; 9 bases are a match to TRBD1. With 1 base clipped from V and 3 bases from J, the junction kept 7 bases outside the gene matches. Per the germline V gene, CDR1 is SGHVS and CDR2 is FNYEAQ. The CDR3 runs to 17 residues. The CDR3 DNA follows: TGTGCCAGCAGCTTAGAACGCGGGGACAGGGTCTACAATGAGCAGTTCTTC. This encodes CASSLERGDRVYNEQFF.

The J gene is TRBJ2-6, the V gene TRBV5-1; D unresolved. Germline lookup yields CDR1 SGHRS and CDR2 YFSETQ. The ends were cut back, 1 base at V and 1 base at J, with 9 bases in the middle. This CDR3 is built from 16 residues. The CDR3 DNA is TGCGCCAGCAGCTTGCTATCTCAGTCTGGGGCCAACGTCCTGACTTTC. Encoded protein: CASSLLSQSGANVLTF.

This clonotype was seen a few times. This chain joins TRBV19 and TRBJ2-3; D is unclear. The CDR3 runs to 13 residues. Germline V gene data show CDR1 as LNHDA and CDR2 as SQIVND (reference sequence). Trimming left V 5 bases short and J 2 bases short, with 8 bases between. CDR3 amino acids: CASSAISTDTQYF. The DNA of the CDR3 is TGTGCCAGTAGTGCAATCTCCACAGATACGCAGTATTTT.

This clonotype was counted between two and nine times. The chain uses TRBV20-1 and TRBJ2-7, with D possibly being TRBD2 (5 bases). The length of the CDR3 is 15 residues. The germline CDR1 and CDR2 sequences are DFQATT and SNEGSKA (reference sequence). Trimming took off 3 bases at V and 0 bases at J, with 15 bases between the two ends. CDR3 sequence reads: CSARAGHLSSYEQYF. The CDR3 DNA reads TGCAGTGCTAGGGCGGGTCATTTATCCTCCTACGAGCAGTACTTC.

The chain has TRBV25-1 and TRBJ2-2; D not resolved. Germline CDR1 is MGHDK and CDR2 is SYGVNS. V lost 7 bases, J lost 1 base, and 16 bases lay in between. The CDR3 length is 16 residues. The CDR3 DNA follows: TGTGCCAGCAAGGGCTTTGGTTCCCAGAACACCGGGGAGCTGTTTTTT. Its protein is CASKGFGSQNTGELFF.

As DNA, the CDR3 is TGTGCCAGCAGCTTAGTCGGTCAGGGGGCTTACCAAGAGACCCAGTACTTC. The encoded protein is CASSLVGQGAYQETQYF. The chain recombines TRBV13 with TRBJ2-5; the match to TRBD1 covers 8 bases. CDR1 and CDR2 (germline): PRHDT, FYEKMQ (reference sequence). The CDR3 contains 17 residues. J was trimmed by 0 bases and V by 1 base; bases with no gene match: 7. Full variable domain (rest looked up from reference TRBV13 and TRBJ2-5): AAGVIQSPRHLIKEKRETATLKCYPIPRHDTVYWYQQGPGQDPQFLISFYEKMQSDKGSIPDRFSAQQFSDYHSELNMSSLELGDSALYFCASSLVGQGAYQETQYFGPGTRLLVL.

This clonotype was counted many times. This chain uses TRBV28 with TRBJ2-7; 8 bases match TRBD1. Germline V gene data show CDR1 as MDHEN and CDR2 as SYDVKM. The CDR3 contains 15 residues. The V segment lost 10 bases and the J segment 3 bases; nucleotides outside the gene matches: 14. CDR3 loop: CATRPPGTGLYEQYF. In DNA, the CDR3 is TGTGCCACTCGACCCCCGGGGACAGGCCTCTACGAGCAGTACTTC. Full variable domain (remainder filled in from reference TRBV28 and TRBJ2-7): DVKVTQSSRYLVKRTGEKVFLECVQDMDHENMFWYRQDPGLGLRLIYFSYDVKMKEKGDIPEGYSVSREKKERFSLILESASTNQTSMYLCATRPPGTGLYEQYFGPGTRLTVT.